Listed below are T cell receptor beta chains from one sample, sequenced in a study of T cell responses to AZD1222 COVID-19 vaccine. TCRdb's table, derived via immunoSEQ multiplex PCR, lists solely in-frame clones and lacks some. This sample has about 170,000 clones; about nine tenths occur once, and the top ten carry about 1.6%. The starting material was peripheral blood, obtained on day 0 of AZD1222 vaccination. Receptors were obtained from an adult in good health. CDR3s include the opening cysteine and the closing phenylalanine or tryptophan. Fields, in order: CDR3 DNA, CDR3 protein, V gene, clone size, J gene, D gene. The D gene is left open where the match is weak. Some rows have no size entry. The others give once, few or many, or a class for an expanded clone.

CDR3 DNA: TGTGCCAGCAGCTTGACAGGAAATGAAAAACTGTTTTTT
CDR3 protein: CASSLTGNEKLFF
V gene: TRBV5-4
clone size: -
J gene: TRBJ1-4
D gene: -

CDR3 DNA: TGTGCCAGCAGCTTATCCGGTGCTTGGACGTCCAACTATGGCTACACCTTC
CDR3 protein: CASSLSGAWTSNYGYTF
V gene: TRBV7-9
clone size: -
J gene: TRBJ1-2
D gene: -

CDR3 DNA: TGTGCCAGCAGTGACACAGGGTACGGCTACACCTTC
CDR3 protein: CASSDTGYGYTF
V gene: TRBV6-1
clone size: -
J gene: TRBJ1-2
D gene: -

CDR3 DNA: TGTGCCAGCGGTTCAGGGGGATCTCGCACTGAAGCTTTCTTT
CDR3 protein: CASGSGGSRTEAFF
V gene: TRBV2
clone size: few
J gene: TRBJ1-1
D gene: TRBD1

CDR3 DNA: TGTGCCAGTAATGACAGACTTAACTATGGCTACACCTTC
CDR3 protein: CASNDRLNYGYTF
V gene: TRBV19
clone size: -
J gene: TRBJ1-2
D gene: -

CDR3 DNA: TGTGCCAGCAGCCTGGGGTATAGCAATCAGCCCCAGCATTTT
CDR3 protein: CASSLGYSNQPQHF
V gene: TRBV5-8
clone size: -
J gene: TRBJ1-5
D gene: -

CDR3 DNA: TGTGCCAGCAGCCCCCTCTCCCGGGGGTTGGGAAACACCATATATTTT
CDR3 protein: CASSPLSRGLGNTIYF
V gene: TRBV9
clone size: few
J gene: TRBJ1-3
D gene: -

CDR3 DNA: TGTGCCAGCAGTTCATCTCGAGCAGGAAGCAATCAGCCCCAGCATTTT
CDR3 protein: CASSSSRAGSNQPQHF
V gene: TRBV28
clone size: -
J gene: TRBJ1-5
D gene: -

CDR3 DNA: TGTGCCAGCAGTTACTCTGCGGCAGGGGGGCCCTATGGCTACACCTTC
CDR3 protein: CASSYSAAGGPYGYTF
V gene: TRBV6-5
clone size: once
J gene: TRBJ1-2
D gene: TRBD1

CDR3 DNA: TGCGCCAGCAGCTTGGCCGGACTTATGAACACTGAAGCTTTCTTT
CDR3 protein: CASSLAGLMNTEAFF
V gene: TRBV5-1
clone size: -
J gene: TRBJ1-1
D gene: -

CDR3 DNA: TGCGCCAGCAGCTTGGCTCGGACGGGGCACACCGGGGAGCTGTTTTTT
CDR3 protein: CASSLARTGHTGELFF
V gene: TRBV5-1
clone size: -
J gene: TRBJ2-2
D gene: -

CDR3 DNA: TGTGCCAGTAGTATAGCCAGGGATCGGTACTATGGCTACACCTTC
CDR3 protein: CASSIARDRYYGYTF
V gene: TRBV19
clone size: -
J gene: TRBJ1-2
D gene: -

CDR3 DNA: TGTGCCACCAGTGATGCCGGGACAGGGCTCAATGAGCAGTTCTTC
CDR3 protein: CATSDAGTGLNEQFF
V gene: TRBV24-1
clone size: -
J gene: TRBJ2-1
D gene: TRBD1

CDR3 DNA: TGTGCCAGTAGTCTCCCATCCTGGGGGAGGAACACCGGGGAGCTGTTTTTT
CDR3 protein: CASSLPSWGRNTGELFF
V gene: TRBV19
clone size: -
J gene: TRBJ2-2
D gene: -

CDR3 DNA: TGTGCCAGCAGTGAAGAAAGGAACCCCTACAATGAGCAGTTCTTC
CDR3 protein: CASSEERNPYNEQFF
V gene: TRBV6-1
clone size: -
J gene: TRBJ2-1
D gene: -

CDR3 DNA: TGTGCCAGTACTCCAGGACCGGGCCTTTTGAGGGGCTACACCTTC
CDR3 protein: CASTPGPGLLRGYTF
V gene: TRBV19
clone size: -
J gene: TRBJ1-2
D gene: -

CDR3 DNA: TGTGCCAGTAGTTCCAGGACAGGGGATAATGAAAAACTGTTTTTT
CDR3 protein: CASSSRTGDNEKLFF
V gene: TRBV19
clone size: -
J gene: TRBJ1-4
D gene: TRBD1

CDR3 DNA: TGTGCCAGCAGCGTAGAGGGAGTCAATCAGCCCCAGCATTTT
CDR3 protein: CASSVEGVNQPQHF
V gene: TRBV9
clone size: -
J gene: TRBJ1-5
D gene: -

CDR3 DNA: TGTGCCAGCAGAAACCCCGACAGGGGGGGAGGCTACACCTTC
CDR3 protein: CASRNPDRGGGYTF
V gene: TRBV6-5
clone size: -
J gene: TRBJ1-2
D gene: TRBD1

CDR3 DNA: TGTGCCAGCAGCTCCGGAATGGCGGGGGGTTTTCCCCTCCACTTT
CDR3 protein: CASSSGMAGGFPLHF
V gene: TRBV6-5
clone size: -
J gene: TRBJ1-6
D gene: -

CDR3 DNA: TGTGCCAGTAGGGGATCCGGGACAGATATTGTAACCTCTGGAAACACCATATATTTT
CDR3 protein: CASRGSGTDIVTSGNTIYF
V gene: TRBV19
clone size: -
J gene: TRBJ1-3
D gene: TRBD1

CDR3 DNA: TGTGCCAGCAGTTCAGAGACAGGGCGGTGGTCTGGCTACACCTTC
CDR3 protein: CASSSETGRWSGYTF
V gene: TRBV6-5
clone size: -
J gene: TRBJ1-2
D gene: TRBD1

CDR3 DNA: TGTGCCAGCAGTTACTCGATGGGATGGGAGTACTTC
CDR3 protein: CASSYSMGWEYF
V gene: TRBV6-5
clone size: -
J gene: TRBJ2-7
D gene: -

CDR3 DNA: TGTGCCAGCAGTTTAAACCTAGGACAGATTAATTCACCCCTCCACTTT
CDR3 protein: CASSLNLGQINSPLHF
V gene: TRBV28
clone size: -
J gene: TRBJ1-6
D gene: -

CDR3 DNA: TGCAGCGTTGTGTATCAGGGGGCGGTAACCTACGAGCAGTACTTC
CDR3 protein: CSVVYQGAVTYEQYF
V gene: TRBV29-1
clone size: -
J gene: TRBJ2-7
D gene: TRBD1

CDR3 DNA: TGTGCCAGCAGCCACCAATCGGACGCTGAAGCTTTCTTT
CDR3 protein: CASSHQSDAEAFF
V gene: TRBV12-3/TRBV12-4
clone size: once
J gene: TRBJ1-1
D gene: -

CDR3 DNA: TGTGCCAGCAGTATTACCGGGACTAGAGAGCAAGAGACCCAGTACTTC
CDR3 protein: CASSITGTREQETQYF
V gene: TRBV28
clone size: -
J gene: TRBJ2-5
D gene: TRBD2

CDR3 DNA: TGTGCCAGCAGCTTAGGGACGGTCCCAGGCAATCAGCCCCAGCATTTT
CDR3 protein: CASSLGTVPGNQPQHF
V gene: TRBV7-2
clone size: once
J gene: TRBJ1-5
D gene: -

CDR3 DNA: TGTGCCAGCAGACCTTTCGGGGGTAACTATGGCTACACCTTC
CDR3 protein: CASRPFGGNYGYTF
V gene: TRBV3-1/TRBV3-2
clone size: -
J gene: TRBJ1-2
D gene: -

CDR3 DNA: TGTGCCAGCAGCAGCGGGGTCCGTGGCTACACCTTC
CDR3 protein: CASSSGVRGYTF
V gene: TRBV7-9
clone size: -
J gene: TRBJ1-2
D gene: -

CDR3 DNA: TGCGCCAGCAGAACTTCTTTAAGCACAGATACGCAGTATTTT
CDR3 protein: CASRTSLSTDTQYF
V gene: TRBV5-1
clone size: -
J gene: TRBJ2-3
D gene: -

CDR3 DNA: TGCAGCGTTGTAGACAGGGGCTATGGCTACACCTTC
CDR3 protein: CSVVDRGYGYTF
V gene: TRBV29-1
clone size: -
J gene: TRBJ1-2
D gene: TRBD1

CDR3 DNA: TGCGCCAGCAGCCCTAGTAAAAGGTACGAGCAGTACTTC
CDR3 protein: CASSPSKRYEQYF
V gene: TRBV5-1
clone size: -
J gene: TRBJ2-7
D gene: -